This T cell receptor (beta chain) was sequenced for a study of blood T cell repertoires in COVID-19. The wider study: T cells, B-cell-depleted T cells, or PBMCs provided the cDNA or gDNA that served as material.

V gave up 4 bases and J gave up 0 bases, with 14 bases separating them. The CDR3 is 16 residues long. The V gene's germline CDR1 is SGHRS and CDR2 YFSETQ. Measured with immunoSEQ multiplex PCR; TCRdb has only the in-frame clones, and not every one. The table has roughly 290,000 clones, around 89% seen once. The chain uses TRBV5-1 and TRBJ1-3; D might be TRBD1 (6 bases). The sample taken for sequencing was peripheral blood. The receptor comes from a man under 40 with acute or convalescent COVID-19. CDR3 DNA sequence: TGCGCCAGCAGCCAAACAGGGTTTGACTCTGGAAACACCATATATTTT. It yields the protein CASSQTGFDSGNTIYF.